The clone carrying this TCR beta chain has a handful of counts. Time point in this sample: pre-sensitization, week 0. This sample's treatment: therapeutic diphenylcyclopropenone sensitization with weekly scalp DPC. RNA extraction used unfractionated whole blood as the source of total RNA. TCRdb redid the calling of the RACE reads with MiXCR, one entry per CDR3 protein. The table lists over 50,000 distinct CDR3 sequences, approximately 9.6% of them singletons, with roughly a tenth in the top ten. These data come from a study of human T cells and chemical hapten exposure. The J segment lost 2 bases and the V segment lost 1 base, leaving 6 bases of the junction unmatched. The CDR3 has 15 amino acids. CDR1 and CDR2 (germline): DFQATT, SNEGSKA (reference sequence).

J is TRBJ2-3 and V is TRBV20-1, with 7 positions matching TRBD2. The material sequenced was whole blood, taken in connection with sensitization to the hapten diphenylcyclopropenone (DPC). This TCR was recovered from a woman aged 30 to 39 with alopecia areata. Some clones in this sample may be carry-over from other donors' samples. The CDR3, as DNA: TGCAGTGCTAGAGTAGAAGCGGGATACACAGATACGCAGTATTTT. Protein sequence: CSARVEAGYTDTQYF.